Listed below are T cell receptor beta chains from one sample, sequenced in a study of identical twins. In TCRdb, the 5' RACE reads were re-called with MiXCR into one record per CDR3 protein. Here the sample spans hundreds of thousands of distinct CDR3 sequences, roughly 8% being singletons. These sequences were also reported in another study, on yellow fever vaccine responses in identical twins.

The sample consisted of PBMCs. The receptors derive from a woman aged 18 to 35 in good health. CDR3s include the opening cysteine and the closing phenylalanine or tryptophan. A D gene is named only where the DNA matches it firmly. The size of a clone is reported for some rows only, either as once, few or many, or as a class for expanded clones.

clone size: NA; V gene: TRBV11-2; D gene: NA; J gene: TRBJ2-3; CDR3 protein: CASSLVARRGNTDTQYF; CDR3 DNA: TGTGCCAGCAGCTTAGTTGCTCGCAGGGGAAACACAGATACGCAGTATTTT
clone size: NA; V gene: TRBV25-1; D gene: NA; J gene: TRBJ2-5; CDR3 protein: CASSENWAGASSSGEVRETQYF; CDR3 DNA: TGTGCCAGCAGTGAAAATTGGGCGGGAGCGTCCAGCTCAGGGGAGGTGAGAGAGACCCAGTACTTC
clone size: few; V gene: TRBV4-1; D gene: NA; J gene: TRBJ1-2; CDR3 protein: CASSQGPRDGEERGYTF; CDR3 DNA: TGCGCCAGCAGCCAAGGACCGCGGGACGGTGAGGAACGCGGCTACACCTTC
clone size: NA; V gene: TRBV30; D gene: TRBD1; J gene: TRBJ2-7; CDR3 protein: CAWSTGTGDYEQYF; CDR3 DNA: TGTGCCTGGTCCACCGGGACAGGGGACTACGAGCAGTACTTC
clone size: NA; V gene: TRBV7-3; D gene: NA; J gene: TRBJ1-1; CDR3 protein: CASSITGYTEAFF; CDR3 DNA: TGTGCCAGCAGCATTACAGGGTACACTGAAGCTTTCTTT
clone size: NA; V gene: TRBV7-9; D gene: NA; J gene: TRBJ2-3; CDR3 protein: CASSLALSLGMQYF; CDR3 DNA: TGTGCCAGCAGCTTAGCGCTCTCCTTAGGCATGCAGTATTTT
clone size: many; V gene: TRBV20-1; D gene: NA; J gene: TRBJ2-7; CDR3 protein: CSAIVGGYEQYF; CDR3 DNA: TGCAGTGCAATTGTTGGTGGCTACGAGCAGTACTTC
clone size: many; V gene: TRBV7-2; D gene: TRBD2; J gene: TRBJ2-7; CDR3 protein: CASSPNPFSGSIDEQYF; CDR3 DNA: TGTGCCAGCAGCCCCAACCCATTTAGCGGGAGTATCGACGAGCAGTACTTC
clone size: NA; V gene: TRBV6-5; D gene: NA; J gene: TRBJ2-7; CDR3 protein: CASSYGTGLASSYEQYF; CDR3 DNA: TGTGCCAGCAGTTACGGGACAGGACTAGCGAGCTCCTACGAGCAGTACTTC
clone size: NA; V gene: TRBV6-1; D gene: NA; J gene: TRBJ1-2; CDR3 protein: CASSDYGRGASYGYTF; CDR3 DNA: TGTGCCAGCAGTGACTACGGGAGGGGCGCGAGCTATGGCTACACCTTC